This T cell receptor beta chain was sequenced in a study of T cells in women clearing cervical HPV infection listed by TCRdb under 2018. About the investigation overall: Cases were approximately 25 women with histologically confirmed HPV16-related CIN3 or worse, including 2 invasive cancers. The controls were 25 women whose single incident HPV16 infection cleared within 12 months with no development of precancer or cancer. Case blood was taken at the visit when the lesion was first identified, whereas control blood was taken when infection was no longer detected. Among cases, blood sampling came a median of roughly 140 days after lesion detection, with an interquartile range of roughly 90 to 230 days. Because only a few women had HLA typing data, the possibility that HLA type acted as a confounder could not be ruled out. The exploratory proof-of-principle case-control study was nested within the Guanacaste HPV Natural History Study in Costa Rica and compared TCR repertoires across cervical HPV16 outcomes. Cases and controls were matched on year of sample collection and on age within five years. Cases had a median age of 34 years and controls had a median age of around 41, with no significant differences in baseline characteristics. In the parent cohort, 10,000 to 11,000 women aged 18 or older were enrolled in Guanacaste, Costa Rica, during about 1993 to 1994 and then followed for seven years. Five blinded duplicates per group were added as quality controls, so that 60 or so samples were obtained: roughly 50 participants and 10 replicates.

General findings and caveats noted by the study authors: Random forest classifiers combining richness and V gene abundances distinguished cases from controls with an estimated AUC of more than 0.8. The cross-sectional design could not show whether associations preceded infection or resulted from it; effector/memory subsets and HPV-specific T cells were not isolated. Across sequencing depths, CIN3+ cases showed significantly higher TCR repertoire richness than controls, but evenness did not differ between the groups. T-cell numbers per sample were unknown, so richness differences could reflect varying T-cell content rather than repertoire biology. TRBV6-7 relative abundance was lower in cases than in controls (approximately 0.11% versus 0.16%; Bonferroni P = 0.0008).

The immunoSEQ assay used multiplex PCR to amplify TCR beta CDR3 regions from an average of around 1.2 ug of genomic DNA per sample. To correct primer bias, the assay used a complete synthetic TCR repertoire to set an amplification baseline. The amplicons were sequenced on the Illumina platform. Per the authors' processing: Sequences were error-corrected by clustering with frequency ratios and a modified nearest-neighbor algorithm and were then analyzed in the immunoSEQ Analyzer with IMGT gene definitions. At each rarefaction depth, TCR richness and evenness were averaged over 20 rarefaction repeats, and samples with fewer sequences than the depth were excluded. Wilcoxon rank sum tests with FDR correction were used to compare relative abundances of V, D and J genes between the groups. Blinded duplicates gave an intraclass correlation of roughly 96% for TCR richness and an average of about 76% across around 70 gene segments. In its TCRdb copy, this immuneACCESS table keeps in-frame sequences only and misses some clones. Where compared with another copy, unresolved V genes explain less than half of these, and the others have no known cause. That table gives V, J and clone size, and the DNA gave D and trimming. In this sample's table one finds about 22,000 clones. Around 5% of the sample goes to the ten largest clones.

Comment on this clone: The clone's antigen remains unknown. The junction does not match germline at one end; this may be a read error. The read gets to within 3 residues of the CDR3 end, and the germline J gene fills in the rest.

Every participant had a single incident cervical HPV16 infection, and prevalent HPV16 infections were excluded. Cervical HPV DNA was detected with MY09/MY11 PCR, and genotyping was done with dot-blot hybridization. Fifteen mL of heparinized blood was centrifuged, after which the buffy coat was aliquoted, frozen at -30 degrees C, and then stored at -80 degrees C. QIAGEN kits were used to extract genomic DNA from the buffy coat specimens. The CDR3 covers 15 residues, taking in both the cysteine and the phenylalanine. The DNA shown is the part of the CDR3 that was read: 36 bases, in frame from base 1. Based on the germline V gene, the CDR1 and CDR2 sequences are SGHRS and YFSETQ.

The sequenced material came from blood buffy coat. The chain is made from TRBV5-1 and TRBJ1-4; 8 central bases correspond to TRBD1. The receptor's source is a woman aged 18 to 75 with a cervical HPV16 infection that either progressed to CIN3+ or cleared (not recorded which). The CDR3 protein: CAGSVLQGGNEKLFF. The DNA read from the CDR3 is TGCGCCGGCAGCGTATTACAGGGGGGAAATGAAAAA. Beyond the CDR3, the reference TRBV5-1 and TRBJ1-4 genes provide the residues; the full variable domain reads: KAGVTQTPRYLIKTRGQQVTLSCSPISGHRSVSWYQQTPGQGLQFLFEYFSETQRNKGNFPGRFSGRQFSNSRSEMNVSTLELGDSALYLCAGSVLQGGNEKLFFGSGTQLSVL.